At least ten counts were recorded for the clone carrying this TCR beta chain. The antigen is not known. The data belong to a study of T cell repertoires in cytomegalovirus infection. One entry per CDR3 protein results from TCRdb running MiXCR on the reads. The sample includes some 800,000 distinct CDR3 sequences, 25% to 30% of them seen just once. Trimming removed 0 bases from V and 5 bases from J, with 13 bases in between. Germline CDR1 is MNHEY and CDR2 is SVGAGI. The CDR3 runs 15 residues. This clonotype was sampled from a human donor in good health (CMV status not recorded). Some clones in this sample may be carry-over from other donors' samples. Sequenced material: cultured CD8+ T cells from PBMCs, taken from culture after CMV antigen stimulation. The genes are TRBV6-5 and TRBJ2-5; a possible D gene is TRBD2 (6 bases). The CDR3 sequence: CASSYSRLGAETQYF. CDR3 DNA: TGTGCCAGCAGTTACTCGAGACTAGGTGCGGAGACCCAGTACTTC.